This paragraph covers one T cell receptor (beta chain) sequence. Produced via immunoSEQ multiplex PCR; TCRdb's table is partial and in-frame only. Of roughly 100,000 clones in the sample, roughly nine tenths were seen once. This specimen belongs to a study of blood T cell repertoires in COVID-19. The V and J ends lost 1 base and 8 bases respectively, with 11 bases between them. The CDR3 contains 13 residues. Per germline, CDR1 SGHDN and CDR2 FVKESK. J is TRBJ1-2 and V is TRBV14; D not certain. This receptor was obtained from a woman of 80 years or more in a cohort sampled during active COVID-19. Specimen: peripheral blood. The CDR3 region has the DNA TGTGCCAGCAGCCAAGTTCGAGATGAAGGCTACACCTTC. The encoded protein is CASSQVRDEGYTF. The variable domain in full, with the rest retrieved from reference TRBV14 and TRBJ1-2, is EAGVTQFPSHSVIEKGQTVTLRCDPISGHDNLYWYRRVMGKEIKFLLHFVKESKQDESGMPNNRFLAERTGGTYSTLKVQPAELEDSGVYFCASSQVRDEGYTFGSGTRLTVV.